The 2 T cell receptor beta chains below all came from one sample that was sequenced in a study of technical replicates of blood from a few donors. Only in-frame clones appear in the TCRdb table, and some are missing; sequencing was by immunoSEQ multiplex PCR. The sample records about 95,000 clones, about 95% being singletons. Sequenced input: T cells isolated from PBMCs. Receptors originate from a human donor in good health.

This rearrangement joins TRBV5-1 to TRBJ2-1, with TRBD2 matching over 13 bases. The CDR3 spans 16 residues. Trimming took 5 bases from V and 5 from J; bases not matched to a gene: 7. Germline V CDR1 and CDR2: SGHRS, YFSETQ. The DNA for the CDR3 is TGCGCCAGCAGGTATGCCGGGACTAGCGGGAACAATGAGCAGTTCTTC. It is translated as CASRYAGTSGNNEQFF.

The chain combines TRBV9 with TRBJ2-7, with D unresolved. Germline assignment: CDR1 SGDLS and CDR2 YYNGEE. Trimming cost V 4 bases and J 2 bases, with 13 bases left between them. The CDR3 covers 14 residues. CDR3 sequence (DNA): TGTGCCAGCAGCCCCTATGTCGGTCCCTACGAGCAGTACTTC. Residues: CASSPYVGPYEQYF.